Shown below are 6 T cell receptor beta chains from a single sample sequenced in a study of T cell responses to AZD1222 COVID-19 vaccine. Some clones are missing from TCRdb's copy, which holds only in-frame ones; the method was immunoSEQ multiplex PCR. This sample has 120,000 or so clones, with roughly 88% found just once. Specimen: peripheral blood, collected 28 days after the second AZD1222 dose. The source of these receptors is an adult who received the AZD1222 COVID-19 vaccine.

This clone was counted a single time. The chain links TRBV24-1 to TRBJ2-3, with no clear D. The germline V gene has CDR1 KGHDR and CDR2 SFDVKD. The CDR3 is made up of 11 amino acids. Trimming cost V 9 bases and J 5 bases, with 8 bases left between them. CDR3 region: CATVARDTQYF. The CDR3 DNA sequence: TGTGCCACCGTCGCTCGAGATACGCAGTATTTT.

The CDR3 loop reads CASTRQVGEQYF. For the CDR3, the DNA is TGTGCCAGTACCAGACAGGTCGGCGAGCAGTACTTC. The chain employs TRBV19 and TRBJ2-7; D may be TRBD1 (6 bases). The V gene's germline CDR1 is LNHDA and CDR2 SQIVND (reference sequence). The ends were cut back, 7 bases at V and 6 bases at J, with 13 bases in the middle. This CDR3 spans 12 amino acids.

CDR3 sequence: CAIRVTDGKSSYEQYF. The CDR3 DNA sequence: TGTGCCATCAGGGTGACCGACGGCAAGAGCTCCTACGAGCAGTACTTC. The chain joins TRBV10-3 to TRBJ2-7; D unclear. The CDR3 has 16 residues. Germline V gives CDR1 ENHRY, CDR2 SYGVKD. Trimming took off 6 bases at V and 0 bases at J, with 18 bases between the two ends.

This chain connects TRBV2 to TRBJ1-2; the D is unclear. From germline, CDR1 is SNHLY and CDR2 FYNNEI. Trimming left V 2 bases short and J 8 bases short, with 9 bases between. This CDR3 region has 12 residues. The CDR3 DNA reads TGTGCCAGCAGTGAATTCCTTGGGGGCTACACCTTC. Its protein is CASSEFLGGYTF.

V and J are TRBV7-2 and TRBJ2-7; TRBD2 might be the D (6 bases). The V gene lost 1 base and the J gene lost 4 bases, with 14 bases spanning the gap. The CDR3 has 15 amino acids. The germline V gene encodes CDR1 SGHTA and CDR2 FQGNSA. CDR3 amino acids: CASSLGGTPSYEQYF. In DNA, the CDR3 is TGTGCCAGCAGCTTAGGAGGGACTCCTTCGTACGAGCAGTACTTC.

This clone appeared a few times. The sample has other DNA sequences that encode this CDR3 too. CDR3 in DNA: TGTGCCAGCCGCCCCCCCGGACAGGGGGGCTCACCCCTCCACTTT. This sequence encodes CASRPPGQGGSPLHF. The chain uses TRBV21-1 and TRBJ1-6; the table gives TRBD1 as D, unverified against the DNA. TRBV21-1 is a pseudogene segment. The CDR3 extends over 15 amino acids.